The 10 T cell receptor beta chains listed next were all sequenced from one sample in a study of shared clonotypes between healthy human individuals. The repertoire was sequenced with immunoSEQ multiplex PCR; TCRdb's copy has only in-frame clones and lacks some. This table has about 1 million clones, under 80% appearing once. Sequenced material: memory CD4+ T cells sorted from blood. The subset denotes: CD45RA-negative fraction. The origin of the receptors is a man younger than 35 in good health.

This chain connects TRBV7-8 to TRBJ2-2; D is possibly TRBD1 (6 bases). V was trimmed by 4 bases and J by 4 bases, leaving 13 bases between them. The CDR3 is 15 residues long. Per germline, CDR1 SGHVS and CDR2 FQNEAQ. The CDR3 region is CASSSTWGLTGELFF. The CDR3 DNA reads as TGTGCCAGCAGCTCAACTTGGGGGCTCACCGGGGAGCTGTTTTTT. Looking up the rest from reference TRBV7-8 and TRBJ2-2 gives the full variable domain: GAGVSQSPRYKVAKRGQDVALRCDPISGHVSLFWYQQALGQGPEFLTYFQNEAQLDKSGLPSDRFFAERPEGSVSTLKIQRTQQEDSAVYLCASSSTWGLTGELFFGEGSRLTVL.

This clone was observed a few times. CDR3 nucleotides: TGCAGCGTTCAGGCAGGGACTACAGGGGAGCAGTACTTC. Translating it yields CSVQAGTTGEQYF. V gene TRBV29-1 combines with J gene TRBJ2-7, with D possibly being TRBD2 (7 bases). The CDR3 sequence is 13 residues long. Germline V gene sequence: CDR1 SQVTM, CDR2 ANQGSEA. V lost 5 bases and J lost 7, with 18 bases in between.

In nucleotides, the CDR3 is TGTGCCAGCAGCTTAGCCCTTTACAATGAGCAGTTCTTC. It yields the protein CASSLALYNEQFF. V and J are TRBV11-2 and TRBJ2-1, with unresolved D. There are 13 residues in the CDR3. CDR1 and CDR2 from the germline V gene are SGHAT and FQNNGV. The V and J ends lost 1 base and 4 bases respectively, with 5 bases between them.

V usage is TRBV5-5 and J usage is TRBJ1-2; D remains ambiguous. Looked up from germline, CDR1 is SGHKS and CDR2 is YYEKEE (reference sequence). V was cut by 0 bases and J by 8 bases, with 14 bases left in between. The CDR3 length is 14 residues. The CDR3 protein is CASSLVEELTGYTF. CDR3 nucleotides: TGTGCCAGCAGCTTGGTCGAAGAACTTACAGGCTACACCTTC.

The chain uses TRBV5-1 and TRBJ2-5; TRBD2 matches at 7 bases. V trimming: 4 bases; J trimming: 5 bases; junction bases outside the gene matches: 5. CDR3 size: 13 residues. Germline CDR1 and CDR2: SGHRS and YFSETQ. In DNA, the CDR3 is TGCGCCAGCAGCGGAGGTAGCGGGGAGACCCAGTACTTC. It is translated as CASSGGSGETQYF.

As concerns this clone: Other DNA sequences from this sample encode an identical CDR3 as well. The CDR3 region has the DNA TGTGCCAGCAAGCGGGGCAGCACAGATACGCAGTATTTT. Protein: CASKRGSTDTQYF. The chain carries TRBV25-1 and TRBJ2-3; TRBD2 matches 7 bases. The CDR3 length is 13 residues. Germline CDR1 reads MGHDK; CDR2 reads SYGVNS. The V gene end was trimmed by 7 bases and the J gene end by 0 bases; junction bases not matched to a gene: 1.

The chain uses TRBV7-2 and TRBJ1-2, with TRBD1 matching over 8 bases. Looked up from germline, CDR1 is SGHTA and CDR2 is FQGNSA. V was pared by 5 bases and J by 1 base, with 6 bases of the junction left unmatched. CDR3 length equals 15 residues. The CDR3 nucleotides read TGTGCCAGCAGCGGGGGGACAGGTTATAACTATGGCTACACCTTC. Translated: CASSGGTGYNYGYTF.

The chain has TRBV18 and TRBJ2-1, with TRBD2 matching over 14 bases. CDR1 and CDR2 from the germline V gene are KGHSH and LQKENI. V lost 8 bases and J lost 8; bases outside the gene matches: 17. The CDR3 spans 18 residues. CDR3: CASSFKGLGTSGRHEQFF. CDR3 coding DNA: TGTGCCAGCAGCTTTAAAGGGCTCGGGACTAGCGGGAGACATGAGCAGTTCTTC. Filled out from reference TRBV18 and TRBJ2-1, the complete variable domain reads NAGVMQNPRHLVRRRGQEARLRCSPMKGHSHVYWYRQLPEEGLKFMVYLQKENIIDESGMPKERFSAEFPKEGPSILRIQQVVRGDSAAYFCASSFKGLGTSGRHEQFFGPGTRLTVL.

This chain connects TRBV5-1 to TRBJ2-6; D possibly corresponds to TRBD1 (6 bases). V was shortened by 2 bases and J by 0 bases, with 12 bases between the two germline ends. This CDR3 has 17 residues. The germline V gene has CDR1 SGHRS and CDR2 YFSETQ. The CDR3 DNA is TGCGCCAGCAGCTTACGGACAGACGTCTCTGGGGCCAACGTCCTGACTTTC. As protein: CASSLRTDVSGANVLTF.

This chain joins TRBV6-5 and TRBJ1-6, with 7 bases aligning to TRBD1. CDR3 size: 12 residues. Looked up from germline, CDR1 is MNHEY and CDR2 is SVGAGI. The junction had 4 bases not matched to a gene; V was cut back by 10 bases and J by 7 bases. The CDR3 sequence: CATRGINSPLHF. The CDR3 DNA reads as TGTGCCACCAGGGGGATAAATTCACCCCTCCACTTT.